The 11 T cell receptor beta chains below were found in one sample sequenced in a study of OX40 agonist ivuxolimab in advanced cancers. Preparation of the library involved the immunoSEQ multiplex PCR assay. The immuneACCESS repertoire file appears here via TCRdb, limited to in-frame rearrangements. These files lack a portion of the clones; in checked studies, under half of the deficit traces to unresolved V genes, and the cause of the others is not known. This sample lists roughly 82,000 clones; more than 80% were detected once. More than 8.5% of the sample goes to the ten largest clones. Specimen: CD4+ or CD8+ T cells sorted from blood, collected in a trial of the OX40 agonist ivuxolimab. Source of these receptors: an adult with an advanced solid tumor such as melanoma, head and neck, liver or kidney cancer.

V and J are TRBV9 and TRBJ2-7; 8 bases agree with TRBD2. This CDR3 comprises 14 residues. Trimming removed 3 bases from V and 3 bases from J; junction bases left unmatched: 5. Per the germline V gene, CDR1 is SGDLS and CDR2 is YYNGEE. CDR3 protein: CASSASGGSYEQYF. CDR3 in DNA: TGTGCCAGCAGCGCGAGCGGGGGAAGCTACGAGCAGTACTTC.

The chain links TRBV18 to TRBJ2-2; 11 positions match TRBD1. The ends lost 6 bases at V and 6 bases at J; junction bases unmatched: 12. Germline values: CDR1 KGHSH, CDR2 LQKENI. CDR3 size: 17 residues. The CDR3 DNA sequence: TGTGCCAGCTCGTTCCCTCGAGGACAGGGGGCGGCCGGGGAGCTGTTTTTT. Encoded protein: CASSFPRGQGAAGELFF.

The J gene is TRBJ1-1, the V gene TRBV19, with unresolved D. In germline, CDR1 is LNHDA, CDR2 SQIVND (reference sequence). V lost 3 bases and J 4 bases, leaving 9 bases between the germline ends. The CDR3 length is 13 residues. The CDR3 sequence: CASSIELGTEAFF. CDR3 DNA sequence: TGTGCCAGTAGTATTGAATTGGGCACTGAAGCTTTCTTT. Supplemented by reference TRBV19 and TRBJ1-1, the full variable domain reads DGGITQSPKYLFRKEGQNVTLSCEQNLNHDAMYWYRQDPGQGLRLIYYSQIVNDFQKGDIAEGYSVSREKKESFPLTVTSAQKNPTAFYLCASSIELGTEAFFGQGTRLTVV.

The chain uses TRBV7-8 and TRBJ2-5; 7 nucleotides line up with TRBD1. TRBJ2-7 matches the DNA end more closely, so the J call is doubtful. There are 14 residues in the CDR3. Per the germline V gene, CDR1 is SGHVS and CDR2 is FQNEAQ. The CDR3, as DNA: TGTGCCAGCAGCCCCGGGACAGCAACCTACGAGCAGTACTTC. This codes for CASSPGTATYEQYF.

CDR3 nucleotides: TGTGCCAGTAGTATCGGTCCTCCCCCGGGCGGCAATCAGCCCCAGCATTTT. Its translation: CASSIGPPPGGNQPQHF. V usage is TRBV19 and J usage is TRBJ1-5; D is uncertain. CDR3 length: 17 residues. In germline, CDR1 is LNHDA, CDR2 SQIVND (reference sequence). The germline V and J ends were trimmed by 3 bases and 2 bases, with 17 bases remaining between them.

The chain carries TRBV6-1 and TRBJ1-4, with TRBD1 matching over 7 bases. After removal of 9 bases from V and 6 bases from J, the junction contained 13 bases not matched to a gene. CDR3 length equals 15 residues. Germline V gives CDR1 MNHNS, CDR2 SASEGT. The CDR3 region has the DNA TGTGCCAGTGCACCAAGAGGGGGCGCGGATGAAAAACTGTTTTTT. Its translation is CASAPRGGADEKLFF.

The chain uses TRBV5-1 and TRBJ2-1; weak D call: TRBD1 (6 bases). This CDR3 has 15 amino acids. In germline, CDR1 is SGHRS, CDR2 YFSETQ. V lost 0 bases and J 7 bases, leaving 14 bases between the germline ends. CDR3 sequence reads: CASSLVLATGNEQFF. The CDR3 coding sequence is TGCGCCAGCAGCTTGGTATTGGCAACAGGGAATGAGCAGTTCTTC. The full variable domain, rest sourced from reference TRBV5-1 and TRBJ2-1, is KAGVTQTPRYLIKTRGQQVTLSCSPISGHRSVSWYQQTPGQGLQFLFEYFSETQRNKGNFPGRFSGRQFSNSRSEMNVSTLELGDSALYLCASSLVLATGNEQFFGPGTRLTVL.

The CDR3 loop reads CASITSIGVPYNEQFF. In DNA form, the CDR3 reads TGTGCCAGCATTACCTCGATAGGGGTCCCCTACAATGAGCAGTTCTTC. The chain combines TRBV28 with TRBJ2-1; tentatively, D is TRBD1 (5 bases). This CDR3 comprises 16 residues. Per the germline V gene, CDR1 is MDHEN and CDR2 is SYDVKM. V was pared by 7 bases and J by 2 bases, with 18 bases between. The whole variable domain, filled in from reference TRBV28 and TRBJ2-1, reads DVKVTQSSRYLVKRTGEKVFLECVQDMDHENMFWYRQDPGLGLRLIYFSYDVKMKEKGDIPEGYSVSREKKERFSLILESASTNQTSMYLCASITSIGVPYNEQFFGPGTRLTVL.

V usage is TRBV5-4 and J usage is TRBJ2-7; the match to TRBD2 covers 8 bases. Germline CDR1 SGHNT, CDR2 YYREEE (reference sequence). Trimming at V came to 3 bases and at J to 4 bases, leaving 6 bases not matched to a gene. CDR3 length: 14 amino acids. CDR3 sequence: CASSYRGGIYEQYF. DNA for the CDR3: TGTGCCAGCAGCTACCGGGGGGGAATTTACGAGCAGTACTTC.

In DNA, the CDR3 is TGCAGTGCTAGTGATATAGTAGCTTTCTTT. It translates to CSASDIVAFF. The V gene is TRBV20-1, the J gene TRBJ1-1; unclear D gene. This CDR3 contains 10 residues. The ends were cut back, 3 bases at V and 10 bases at J, with 9 bases in the middle. The germline V gene has CDR1 DFQATT and CDR2 SNEGSKA (reference sequence).

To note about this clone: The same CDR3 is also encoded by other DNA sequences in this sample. The chain's CDR3 is CASSLEGSDTQYF. The DNA for the CDR3 is TGCGCCAGCAGCTTGGAGGGGTCAGATACGCAGTATTTT. The chain employs TRBV5-1 and TRBJ2-3, with D possibly being TRBD1 (5 bases). Germline V gene sequence: CDR1 SGHRS, CDR2 YFSETQ. The CDR3 sequence is 13 residues long. V dropped 0 bases and J dropped 4 bases, with 6 bases sitting between them.